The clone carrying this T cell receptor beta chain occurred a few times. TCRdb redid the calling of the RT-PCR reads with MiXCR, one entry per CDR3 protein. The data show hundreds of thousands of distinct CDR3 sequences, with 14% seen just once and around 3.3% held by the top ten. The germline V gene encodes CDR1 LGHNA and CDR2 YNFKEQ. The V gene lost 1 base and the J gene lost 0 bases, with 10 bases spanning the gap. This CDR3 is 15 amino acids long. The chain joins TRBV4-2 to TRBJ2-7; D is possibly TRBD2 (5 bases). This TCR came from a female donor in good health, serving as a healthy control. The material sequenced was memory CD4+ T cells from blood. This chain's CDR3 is CASSQVGEGSYEQYF. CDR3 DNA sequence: TGTGCCAGCAGCCAAGTCGGAGAGGGCTCCTACGAGCAGTACTTC.